This passage covers 23 T cell receptor beta chains from one sample sequenced in a study of blood T cell repertoires in COVID-19. Data came from immunoSEQ multiplex PCR; TCRdb stores just in-frame clones and leaves some out. The table shows roughly 28,000 clones, with roughly 91% occurring only once. The sequenced sample consisted of peripheral blood. These receptors came from a man aged 65 to 79 with active COVID-19.

The chain has TRBV4-3 and TRBJ2-3; 8 bases are a match to TRBD2. Looked up from germline, CDR1 is LGHNA and CDR2 is YSLEER. The CDR3 covers 18 residues. Trimming at V came to 0 bases and at J to 3 bases, leaving 11 bases not matched to a gene. The CDR3 DNA sequence: TGCGCCAGCAGCCAAGATCTTCCGACGGGGGGGCCGACAGATACGCAGTATTTT. This encodes CASSQDLPTGGPTDTQYF.

V and J are TRBV4-1 and TRBJ2-7; 7 nucleotides agree with TRBD2. The CDR3 consists of 15 residues. The germline V gene encodes CDR1 MGHRA and CDR2 YSYEKL. V gave up 1 base and J gave up 7 bases; unmatched junction bases: 10. CDR3 loop: CASSQGDYLSVEQYF. The DNA for the CDR3 is TGCGCCAGCAGCCAAGGGGACTACCTATCTGTGGAGCAGTACTTC.

This clone was found once. The V and J genes are TRBV6-5 and TRBJ2-5; 7 bases agree with TRBD2. The CDR3 is made up of 14 amino acids. V gave up 6 bases and J gave up 4 bases; unmatched junction bases: 8. Germline CDR1 MNHEY, CDR2 SVGAGI. The DNA of the CDR3 is TGTGCCAGCAGGGATCCGGGGGGTGGAGAGACCCAGTACTTC. Protein sequence: CASRDPGGGETQYF.

V and J are TRBV29-1 and TRBJ1-5; 8 positions agree with TRBD1. CDR1 SQVTM and CDR2 ANQGSEA come from the germline V gene. The CDR3 runs 13 residues. J was trimmed by 4 bases and V by 4 bases; bases with no gene match: 3. CDR3 bases: TGCAGCGTTGGCCAGGGGGCAAATCAGCCCCAGCATTTT. The encoded protein is CSVGQGANQPQHF.

The chain employs TRBV2 and TRBJ2-1; D unclear. Trimming left V 5 bases short and J 7 bases short, with 6 bases between. Germline CDR1 is SNHLY and CDR2 is FYNNEI. The CDR3 covers 11 residues. The CDR3 protein is CASSLLNEQFF. The CDR3 nucleotides read TGTGCCAGCAGTCTACTAAATGAGCAGTTCTTC.

The J gene is TRBJ1-1, the V gene TRBV6-5; TRBD1 matches at 7 bases. The CDR3 is 15 amino acids. V dropped 6 bases and J dropped 5; count of bases not matched to a gene: 12. Germline lookup yields CDR1 MNHEY and CDR2 SVGAGI. CDR3 sequence reads: CASSSTPTGMTEAFF. CDR3 bases: TGTGCCAGCAGCTCTACACCGACAGGGATGACTGAAGCTTTCTTT.

This chain uses TRBV19 with TRBJ2-3, with 8 bases matching TRBD2. Germline V CDR1 and CDR2: LNHDA, SQIVND (reference sequence). The CDR3 spans 15 residues. The ends lost 5 bases at V and 1 base at J; junction bases unmatched: 5. In DNA, the CDR3 is TGTGCCAGTAGTCCGGGGGGGCCCCGCACAGATACGCAGTATTTT. Translated, it gives CASSPGGPRTDTQYF.

The J gene is TRBJ2-6, the V gene TRBV27; 7 bases line up with TRBD1. Germline V gene data show CDR1 as MNHEY and CDR2 as SMNVEV (reference sequence). This CDR3 comprises 15 residues. V was clipped by 10 bases and J by 4 bases; unmatched bases: 10. The DNA of the CDR3 is TGTGCCACCAGGACAGGACTCTCGGGGGCCAACGTCCTGACTTTC. It translates to CATRTGLSGANVLTF.

This clone was counted only a few times. The genes are TRBV5-5 and TRBJ2-7; the D is unclear. Germline loops: CDR1 SGHKS, CDR2 YYEKEE (reference sequence). The CDR3 has 15 residues. The V and J ends lost 1 base and 0 bases respectively, with 11 bases between them. CDR3: CASSLWQDSSYEQYF. The CDR3 nucleotides read TGTGCCAGCAGCTTGTGGCAGGATAGCTCCTACGAGCAGTACTTC.

The chain is built from TRBV7-9 and TRBJ2-1, with D possibly TRBD2 on 6 matching bases. Germline V lookup: CDR1 SEHNR, CDR2 FQNEAQ (reference sequence). Trimming stripped 2 bases from V and 2 bases from J, with 10 bases between. The CDR3 contains 15 residues. The CDR3 is CASSLYAGPYNEQFF. Here the CDR3 DNA reads TGTGCCAGCAGCTTATACGCGGGACCCTACAATGAGCAGTTCTTC.

The chain has TRBV21-1 and TRBJ1-3. TRBV21-1 is noted as a pseudogene. CDR3 length: 18 residues. The chain's CDR3 is CASSKVLVGGVTGNTIYF. CDR3 DNA: TGTGCCAGCAGCAAAGTGTTGGTCGGGGGAGTGACTGGAAACACCATATATTTT.

V usage is TRBV18 and J usage is TRBJ1-2; maybe TRBD1 (5 bases). The CDR3 consists of 15 residues. The germline V and J ends were trimmed by 0 bases and 4 bases, with 12 bases remaining between them. Per germline, CDR1 KGHSH and CDR2 LQKENI. This CDR3 is CASSPPPPQAYGYTF. CDR3 DNA: TGTGCCAGCTCACCACCCCCCCCACAGGCCTATGGCTACACCTTC.

The rearrangement links TRBV5-1 to TRBJ2-5, with D possibly being TRBD2 (5 bases). Trimming pared 4 bases from V and 5 bases from J, leaving 12 bases between. The germline V gene encodes CDR1 SGHRS and CDR2 YFSETQ. The CDR3 length is 13 residues. CDR3 sequence reads: CASSHRGLETQYF. For the CDR3, the DNA is TGCGCCAGCAGCCATCGAGGGTTGGAGACCCAGTACTTC.

This sequence joins TRBV2 and TRBJ1-6, with D hard to call. Germline CDR1 SNHLY, CDR2 FYNNEI. V was shortened by 0 bases and J by 1 base, with 10 bases between the two germline ends. There are 17 residues in the CDR3. CDR3 coding DNA: TGTGCCAGCAGTGAAGCAGGACTACGTTCCTATAATTCACCCCTCCACTTT. As protein: CASSEAGLRSYNSPLHF.

The gene calls are TRBV2 and TRBJ1-1; TRBD1 agrees at 7 bases. Germline V gives CDR1 SNHLY, CDR2 FYNNEI. Germline trimming cut 5 bases from V and 0 bases from J; bases unmatched to any gene: 0. This CDR3 is built from 13 residues. The CDR3 protein is CASSTGVNTEAFF. In nucleotides, the CDR3 is TGTGCCAGCAGTACAGGGGTGAACACTGAAGCTTTCTTT.

The rearrangement links TRBV4-3 to TRBJ1-2; TRBD1 matches at 7 bases. V gave up 1 base and J gave up 4 bases; unmatched junction bases: 6. This CDR3 is 15 amino acids long. CDR1 is LGHNA and CDR2 is YSLEER in the germline V gene. The CDR3 reads CASSQGAGGPYGYTF. The CDR3 DNA sequence: TGCGCCAGCAGCCAAGGGGCAGGGGGTCCCTATGGCTACACCTTC.

V is TRBV12-3 or TRBV12-4 and J is TRBJ2-7; tentative D call: TRBD1 (7 bases). The CDR3 sequence is 13 residues long. Between the trimmed V and J ends, which lost 5 bases and 6 bases, there was a span of 14 bases. The CDR3 sequence is CASSPTGRGEQYF. In DNA form, the CDR3 reads TGTGCCAGCAGTCCGACAGGGCGGGGCGAGCAGTACTTC.

The chain recombines TRBV29-1 with TRBJ2-1, with D hard to call. The germline V gene encodes CDR1 SQVTM and CDR2 ANQGSEA. The CDR3 contains 12 residues. With 7 bases removed from V and 4 bases from J, the gap between germline ends came to 11 bases. The CDR3 loop is CSGTESYNEQFF. The CDR3 coding sequence is TGCAGCGGTACAGAGTCGTACAATGAGCAGTTCTTC.

This sequence joins TRBV19 and TRBJ1-5; a possible D gene is TRBD1 (5 bases). V lost 3 bases to trimming and J lost 6 bases, with 18 bases between them. Germline V gene data show CDR1 as LNHDA and CDR2 as SQIVND (reference sequence). The CDR3 has 16 residues. Here the CDR3 DNA reads TGTGCCAGTAGTATGACAAGGCAGGGAACGATTCAGCCCCAGCATTTT. Translation: CASSMTRQGTIQPQHF.

The chain combines TRBV30 with TRBJ2-7; TRBD1 matches 9 bases. The length of the CDR3 is 14 residues. Trimming removed 5 bases from V and 2 bases from J; junction bases left unmatched: 7. CDR1 and CDR2 from the germline V gene are GTSNPN and SVGIG (reference sequence). The CDR3 DNA follows: TGTGCCTGGGAACCCGGGACAGGGACCTACGAGCAGTACTTC. Amino acids: CAWEPGTGTYEQYF.

This clone was picked up one time. CDR3 bases: TGTGCCAGCAGTTATCAGCGGGGGGAATCCTCCTACGAGCAGTACTTC. Protein product: CASSYQRGESSYEQYF. V is TRBV7-6 and J is TRBJ2-7; 9 bases map to TRBD2. J gave up 0 bases and V 6 bases, and 9 bases lay outside the gene matches. Germline-derived CDR1 and CDR2 are SGHVS and FNYEAQ. This CDR3 has 16 amino acids.

The sample holds a few counts of this clone. The chain uses TRBV27 and TRBJ2-7; D is uncertain. This CDR3 comprises 13 residues. Germline loops: CDR1 MNHEY, CDR2 SMNVEV (reference sequence). Trimming took 3 bases from V and 0 from J, leaving 6 bases between them. The CDR3 is CASSFTASYEQYF. The CDR3 bases are TGTGCCAGCAGTTTCACAGCCTCCTACGAGCAGTACTTC.

The rearrangement links TRBV5-4 to TRBJ2-1; 16 nucleotides line up with TRBD2. Per the germline V gene, CDR1 is SGHNT and CDR2 is YYREEE (reference sequence). This CDR3 region has 16 residues. The ends lost 3 bases at V and 8 bases at J; junction bases unmatched: 5. This CDR3 reads CASSSPGTSGGDEQFF. DNA of the CDR3: TGTGCCAGCAGCTCCCCCGGGACTAGCGGGGGGGATGAGCAGTTCTTC.